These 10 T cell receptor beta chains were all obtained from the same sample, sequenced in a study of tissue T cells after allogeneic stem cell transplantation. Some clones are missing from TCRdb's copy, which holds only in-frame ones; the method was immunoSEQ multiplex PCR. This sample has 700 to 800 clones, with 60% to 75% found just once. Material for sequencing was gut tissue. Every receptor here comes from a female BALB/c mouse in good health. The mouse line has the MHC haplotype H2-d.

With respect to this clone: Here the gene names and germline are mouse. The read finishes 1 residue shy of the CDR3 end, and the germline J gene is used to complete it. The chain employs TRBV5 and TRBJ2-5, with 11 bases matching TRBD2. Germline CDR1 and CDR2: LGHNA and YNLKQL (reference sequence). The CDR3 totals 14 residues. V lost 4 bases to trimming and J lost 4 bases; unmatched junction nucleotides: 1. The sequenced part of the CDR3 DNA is TGTGCCAGCAGCCCGGGACTGGGGGAAGACACCCAGTAC. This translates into CASSPGLGEDTQY. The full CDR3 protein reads CASSPGLGEDTQYF.

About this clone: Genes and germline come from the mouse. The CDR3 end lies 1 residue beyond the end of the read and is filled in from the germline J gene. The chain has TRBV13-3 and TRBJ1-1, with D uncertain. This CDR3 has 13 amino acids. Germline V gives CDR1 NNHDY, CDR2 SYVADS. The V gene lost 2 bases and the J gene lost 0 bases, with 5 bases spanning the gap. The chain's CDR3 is CASSEGANTEVFF. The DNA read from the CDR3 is TGTGCCAGCAGTGAAGGCGCAAACACAGAAGTCTTC.

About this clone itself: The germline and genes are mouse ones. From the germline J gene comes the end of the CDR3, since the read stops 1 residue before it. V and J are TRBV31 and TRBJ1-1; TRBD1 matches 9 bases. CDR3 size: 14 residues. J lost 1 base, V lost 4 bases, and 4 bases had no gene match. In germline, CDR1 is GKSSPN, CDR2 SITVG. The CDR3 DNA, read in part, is TGTGCCTGGACCAGACAGGGGGGAAACACAGAAGTCTTC. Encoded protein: CAWTRQGGNTEVF. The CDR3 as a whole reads CAWTRQGGNTEVFF.

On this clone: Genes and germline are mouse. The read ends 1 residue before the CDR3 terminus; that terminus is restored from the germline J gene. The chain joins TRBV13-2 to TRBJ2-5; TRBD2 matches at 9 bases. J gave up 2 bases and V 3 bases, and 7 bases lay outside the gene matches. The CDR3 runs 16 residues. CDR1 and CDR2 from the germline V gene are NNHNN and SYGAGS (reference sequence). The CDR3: CASGAAGLGVQDTQYF. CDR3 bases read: TGTGCCAGCGGTGCCGCGGGACTGGGAGTCCAAGACACCCAGTAC.

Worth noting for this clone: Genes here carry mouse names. CDR3 DNA, as far as it was read: TGTGCCAGCAGCCGCGACAGGGATAACCAAGACACCCAGTAC. Amino acids: CASSRDRDNQDTQY. The whole CDR3 protein is CASSRDRDNQDTQYF. The chain is built from TRBV5 and TRBJ2-5; TRBD1 aligns across 7 bases. The DNA ends 1 residue before the CDR3 does, and the rest of the CDR3 is filled in from the germline J gene. The junction had 4 bases not matched to a gene; V was cut back by 4 bases and J by 0 bases. This CDR3 region has 15 residues. Germline-derived CDR1 and CDR2 are LGHNA and YNLKQL (reference sequence).

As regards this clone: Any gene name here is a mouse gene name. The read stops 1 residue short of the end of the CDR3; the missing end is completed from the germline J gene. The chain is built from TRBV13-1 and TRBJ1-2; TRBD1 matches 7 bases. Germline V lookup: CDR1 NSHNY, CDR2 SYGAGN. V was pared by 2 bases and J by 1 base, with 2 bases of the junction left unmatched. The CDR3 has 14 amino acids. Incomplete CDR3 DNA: TGTGCCAGCAGTGAGGGGACAGAAAACTCCGACTACACC. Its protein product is CASSEGTENSDYT. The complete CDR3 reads CASSEGTENSDYTF.

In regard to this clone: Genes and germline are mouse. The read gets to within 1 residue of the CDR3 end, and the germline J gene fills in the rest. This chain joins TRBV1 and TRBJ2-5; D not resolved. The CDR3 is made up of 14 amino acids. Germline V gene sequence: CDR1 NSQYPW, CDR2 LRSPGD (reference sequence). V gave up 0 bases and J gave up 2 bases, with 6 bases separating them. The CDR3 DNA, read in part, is TGCACCTGCAGTGCAGAGAGAGGCCAAGACACCCAGTAC. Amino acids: CTCSAERGQDTQY. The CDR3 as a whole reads CTCSAERGQDTQYF.

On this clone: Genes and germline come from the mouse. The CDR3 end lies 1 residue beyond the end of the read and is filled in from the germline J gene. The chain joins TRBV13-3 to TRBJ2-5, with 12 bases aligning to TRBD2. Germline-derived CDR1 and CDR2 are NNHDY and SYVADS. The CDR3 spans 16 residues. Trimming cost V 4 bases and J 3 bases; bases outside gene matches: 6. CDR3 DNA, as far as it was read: TGTGCCAGCAGTCCCCCTGGACTGGGGGGGCAAGACACCCAGTAC. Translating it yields CASSPPGLGGQDTQY. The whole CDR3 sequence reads CASSPPGLGGQDTQYF.

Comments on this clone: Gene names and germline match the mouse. The CDR3 bases that were read are TGCACCTGCAGTGCAGCACAGGGAGGGGACACCCAGTAC. Translating gives CTCSAAQGGDTQY. The complete CDR3 protein is CTCSAAQGGDTQYF. The chain links TRBV1 to TRBJ2-5; D perhaps matches TRBD1 (6 bases). The read is 1 residue too short to cover the CDR3 end, so that end is filled in from the germline J gene. The CDR3 loop spans 14 amino acids. Germline CDR1 NSQYPW, CDR2 LRSPGD (reference sequence). Trimming removed 1 base from V and 6 bases from J, with 11 bases in between. The variable domain in full, with the rest retrieved from reference TRBV1 and TRBJ2-5, is VTLLEQNPRWRLVPRGQAVNLRCILKNSQYPWMSWYQQDLQKQLQWLFTLRSPGDKEVKSLPGADYLATRVTDTELRLQVANMSQGRTLYCTCSAAQGGDTQYFGPGTRLLVL.

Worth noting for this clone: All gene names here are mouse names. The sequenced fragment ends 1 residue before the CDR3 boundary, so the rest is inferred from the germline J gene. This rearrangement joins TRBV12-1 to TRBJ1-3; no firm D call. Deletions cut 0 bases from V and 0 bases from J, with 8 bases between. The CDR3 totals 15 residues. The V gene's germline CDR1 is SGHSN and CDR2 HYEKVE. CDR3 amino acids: CASSLAQLSGNTLYF. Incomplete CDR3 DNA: TGTGCCAGCTCTCTCGCACAGCTTTCTGGAAATACGCTCTAT. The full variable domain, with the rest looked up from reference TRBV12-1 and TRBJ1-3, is DSGVVQSPRHIIKEKGGRSVLTCIPISGHSNVVWYQQTLGKELKFLIQHYEKVERDKGFLPSRFSVQQFDDYHSEMNMSALELEDSAMYFCASSLAQLSGNTLYFGEGSRLIVV.